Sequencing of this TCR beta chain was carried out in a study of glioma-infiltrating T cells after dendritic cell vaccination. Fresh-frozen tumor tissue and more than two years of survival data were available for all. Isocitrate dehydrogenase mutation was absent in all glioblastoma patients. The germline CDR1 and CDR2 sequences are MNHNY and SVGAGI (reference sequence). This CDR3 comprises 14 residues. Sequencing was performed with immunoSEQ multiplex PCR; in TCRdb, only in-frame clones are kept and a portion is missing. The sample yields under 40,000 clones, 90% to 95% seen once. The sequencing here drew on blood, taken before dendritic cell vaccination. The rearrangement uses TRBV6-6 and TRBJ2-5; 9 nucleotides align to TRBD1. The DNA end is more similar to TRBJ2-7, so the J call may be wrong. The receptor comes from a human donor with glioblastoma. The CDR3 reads CASSGTGTTYEQYF. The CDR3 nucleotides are TGTGCCAGCAGTGGGACAGGGACCACCTACGAGCAGTACTTC.